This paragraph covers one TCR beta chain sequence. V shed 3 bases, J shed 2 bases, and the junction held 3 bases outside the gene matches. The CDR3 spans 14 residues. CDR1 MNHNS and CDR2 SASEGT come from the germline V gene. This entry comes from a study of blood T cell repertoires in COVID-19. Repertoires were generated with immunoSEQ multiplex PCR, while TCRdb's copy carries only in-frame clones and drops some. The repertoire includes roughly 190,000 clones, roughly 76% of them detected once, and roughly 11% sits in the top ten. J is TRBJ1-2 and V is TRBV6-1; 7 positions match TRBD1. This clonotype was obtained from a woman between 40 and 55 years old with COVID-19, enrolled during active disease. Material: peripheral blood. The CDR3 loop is CASSDQGENYGYTF. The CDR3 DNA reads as TGTGCCAGCAGTGACCAGGGGGAGAACTATGGCTACACCTTC.